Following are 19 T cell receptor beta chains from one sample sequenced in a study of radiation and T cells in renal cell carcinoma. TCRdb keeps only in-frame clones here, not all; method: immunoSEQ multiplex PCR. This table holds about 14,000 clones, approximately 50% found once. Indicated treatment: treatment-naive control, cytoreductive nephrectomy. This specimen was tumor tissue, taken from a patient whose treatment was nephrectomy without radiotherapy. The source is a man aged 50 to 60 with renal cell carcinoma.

Here the CDR3 reads CASSPGTSGGPYEQYF. The CDR3 DNA reads TGTGCCAGCAGCCCGGGGACTAGCGGGGGTCCGTACGAGCAGTACTTC. The chain employs TRBV9 and TRBJ2-7; 14 nucleotides align to TRBD2. The junction had 7 bases not matched to a gene; V was cut back by 4 bases and J by 4 bases. The CDR3 length is 16 residues. Germline CDR1 is SGDLS and CDR2 is YYNGEE.

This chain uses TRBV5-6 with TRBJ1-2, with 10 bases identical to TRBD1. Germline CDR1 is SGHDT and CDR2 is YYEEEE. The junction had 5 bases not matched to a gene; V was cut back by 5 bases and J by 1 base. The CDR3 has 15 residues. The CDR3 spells CASSLDRGINYGYTF. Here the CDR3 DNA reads TGTGCCAGCAGTCTGGACAGGGGGATTAACTATGGCTACACCTTC. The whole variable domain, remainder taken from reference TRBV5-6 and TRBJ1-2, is DAGVTQSPTHLIKTRGQQVTLRCSPKSGHDTVSWYQQALGQGPQFIFQYYEEEERQRGNFPDRFSGHQFPNYSSELNVNALLLGDSALYLCASSLDRGINYGYTFGSGTRLTVV.

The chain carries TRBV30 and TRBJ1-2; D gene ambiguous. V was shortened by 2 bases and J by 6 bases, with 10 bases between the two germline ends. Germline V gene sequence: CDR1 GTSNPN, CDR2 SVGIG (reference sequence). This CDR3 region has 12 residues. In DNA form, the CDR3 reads TGTGCCTGGAGTATAACAGCCGATGGCTACACCTTC. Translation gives CAWSITADGYTF.

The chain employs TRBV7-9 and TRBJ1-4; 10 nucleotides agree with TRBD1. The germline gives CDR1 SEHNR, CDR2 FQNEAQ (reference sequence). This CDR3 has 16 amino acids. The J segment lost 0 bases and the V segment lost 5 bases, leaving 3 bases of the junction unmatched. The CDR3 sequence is CASSPGQGTTNEKLFF. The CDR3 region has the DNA TGTGCCAGCAGCCCGGGACAGGGGACAACTAATGAAAAACTGTTTTTT.

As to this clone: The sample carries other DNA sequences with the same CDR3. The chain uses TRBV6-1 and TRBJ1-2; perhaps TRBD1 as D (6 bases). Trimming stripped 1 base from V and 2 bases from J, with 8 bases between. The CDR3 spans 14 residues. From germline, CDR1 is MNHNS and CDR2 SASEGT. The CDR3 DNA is TGTGCCAGCAGTGAAGGCGACAGGAACTATGGCTACACCTTC. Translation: CASSEGDRNYGYTF.

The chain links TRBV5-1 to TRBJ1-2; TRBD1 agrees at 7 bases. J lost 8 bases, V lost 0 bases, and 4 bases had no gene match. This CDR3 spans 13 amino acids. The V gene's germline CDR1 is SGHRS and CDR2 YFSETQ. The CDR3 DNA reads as TGCGCCAGCAGCTTGGTAGGGGGCCGGGGCTACACCTTC. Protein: CASSLVGGRGYTF.

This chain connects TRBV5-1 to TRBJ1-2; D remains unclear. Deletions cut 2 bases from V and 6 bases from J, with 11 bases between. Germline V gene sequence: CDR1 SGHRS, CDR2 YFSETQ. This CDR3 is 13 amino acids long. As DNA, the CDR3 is TGCGCCAGCAGCTTTCGGCTGGGGAATGGCTACACCTTC. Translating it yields CASSFRLGNGYTF.

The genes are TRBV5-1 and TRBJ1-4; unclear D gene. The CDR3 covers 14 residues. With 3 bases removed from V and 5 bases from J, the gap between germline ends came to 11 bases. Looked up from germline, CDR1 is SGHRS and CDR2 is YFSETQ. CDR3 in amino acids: CASSSLGSNEKLFF. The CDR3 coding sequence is TGCGCCAGCAGCTCCCTGGGTAGCAATGAAAAACTGTTTTTT.

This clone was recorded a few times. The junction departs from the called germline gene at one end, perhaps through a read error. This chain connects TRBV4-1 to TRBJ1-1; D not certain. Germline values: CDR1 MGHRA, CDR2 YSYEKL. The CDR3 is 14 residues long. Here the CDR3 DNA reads TGCGCCAGCAGACAAGGCAGCAAGAACACTGAAGCTTTCTTT. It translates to CASRQGSKNTEAFF.

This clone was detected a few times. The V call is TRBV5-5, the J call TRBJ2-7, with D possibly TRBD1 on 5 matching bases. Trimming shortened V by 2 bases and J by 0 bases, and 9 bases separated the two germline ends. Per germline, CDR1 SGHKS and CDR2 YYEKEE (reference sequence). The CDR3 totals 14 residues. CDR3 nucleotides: TGTGCCAGCAGCTTAGGGGTCCTCTCCTACGAGCAGTACTTC. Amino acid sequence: CASSLGVLSYEQYF.

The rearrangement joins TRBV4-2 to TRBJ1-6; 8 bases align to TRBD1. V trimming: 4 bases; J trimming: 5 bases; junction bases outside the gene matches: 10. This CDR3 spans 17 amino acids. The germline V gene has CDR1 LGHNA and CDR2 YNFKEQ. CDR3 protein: CASSLHQGANNNSPLHF. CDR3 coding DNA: TGTGCCAGCAGCCTCCATCAGGGGGCGAACAATAATTCACCCCTCCACTTT.

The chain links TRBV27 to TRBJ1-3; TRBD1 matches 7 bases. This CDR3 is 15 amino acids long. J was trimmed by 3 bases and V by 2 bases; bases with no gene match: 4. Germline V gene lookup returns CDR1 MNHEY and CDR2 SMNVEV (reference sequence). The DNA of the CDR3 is TGTGCCAGCAGTTTAAGACAGGGAGGTGGAAACACCATATATTTT. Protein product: CASSLRQGGGNTIYF.

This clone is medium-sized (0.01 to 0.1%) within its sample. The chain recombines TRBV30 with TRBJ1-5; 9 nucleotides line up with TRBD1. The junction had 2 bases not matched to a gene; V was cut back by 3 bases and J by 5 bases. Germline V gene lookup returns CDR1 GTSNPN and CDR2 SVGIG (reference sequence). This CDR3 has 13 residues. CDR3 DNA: TGTGCCTGGAGGGACAGGGGTGATCAGCCCCAGCATTTT. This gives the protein CAWRDRGDQPQHF.

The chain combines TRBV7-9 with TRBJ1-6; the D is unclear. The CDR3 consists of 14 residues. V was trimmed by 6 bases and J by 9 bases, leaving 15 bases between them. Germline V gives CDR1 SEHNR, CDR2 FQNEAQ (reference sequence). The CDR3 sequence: CASRGEGGISPLHF. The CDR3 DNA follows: TGTGCCAGCAGAGGAGAAGGCGGTATTTCACCCCTCCACTTT.

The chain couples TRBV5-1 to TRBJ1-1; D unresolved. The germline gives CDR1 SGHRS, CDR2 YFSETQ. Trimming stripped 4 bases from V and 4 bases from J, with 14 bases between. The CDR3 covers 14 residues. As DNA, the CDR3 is TGCGCCAGCAGCCCGGCGTGGGGTAGCACTGAAGCTTTCTTT. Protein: CASSPAWGSTEAFF. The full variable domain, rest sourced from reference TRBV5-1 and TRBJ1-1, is KAGVTQTPRYLIKTRGQQVTLSCSPISGHRSVSWYQQTPGQGLQFLFEYFSETQRNKGNFPGRFSGRQFSNSRSEMNVSTLELGDSALYLCASSPAWGSTEAFFGQGTRLTVV.

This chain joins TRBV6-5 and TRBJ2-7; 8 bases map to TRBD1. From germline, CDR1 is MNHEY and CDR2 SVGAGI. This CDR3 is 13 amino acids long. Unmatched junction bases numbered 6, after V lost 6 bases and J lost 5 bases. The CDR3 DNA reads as TGTGCCAGCAGCCCACCGACAGGGGACGAGCAGTACTTC. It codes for CASSPPTGDEQYF.

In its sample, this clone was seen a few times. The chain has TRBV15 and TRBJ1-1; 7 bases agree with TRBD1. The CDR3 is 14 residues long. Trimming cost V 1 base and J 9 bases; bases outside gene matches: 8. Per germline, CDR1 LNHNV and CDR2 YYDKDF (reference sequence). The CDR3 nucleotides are TGTGCCACCAGCAGAGTGGGTACAGGGGTAAAAGCTTTCTTT. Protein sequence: CATSRVGTGVKAFF.

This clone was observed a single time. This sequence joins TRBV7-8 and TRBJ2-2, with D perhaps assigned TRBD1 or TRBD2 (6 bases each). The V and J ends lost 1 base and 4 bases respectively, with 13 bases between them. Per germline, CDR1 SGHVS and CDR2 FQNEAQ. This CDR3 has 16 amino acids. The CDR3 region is CASSLGRGLPTGELFF. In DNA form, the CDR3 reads TGTGCCAGCAGCTTAGGTCGGGGGCTTCCCACCGGGGAGCTGTTTTTT. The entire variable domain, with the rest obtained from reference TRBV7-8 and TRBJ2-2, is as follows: GAGVSQSPRYKVAKRGQDVALRCDPISGHVSLFWYQQALGQGPEFLTYFQNEAQLDKSGLPSDRFFAERPEGSVSTLKIQRTQQEDSAVYLCASSLGRGLPTGELFFGEGSRLTVL.

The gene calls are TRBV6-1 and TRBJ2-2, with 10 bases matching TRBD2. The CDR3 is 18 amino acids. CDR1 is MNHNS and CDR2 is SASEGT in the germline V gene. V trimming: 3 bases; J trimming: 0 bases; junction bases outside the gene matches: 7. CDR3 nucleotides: TGTGCCAGCAGTGAGTACGGGGGACTAGCGTCGAACACCGGGGAGCTGTTTTTT. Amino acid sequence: CASSEYGGLASNTGELFF.